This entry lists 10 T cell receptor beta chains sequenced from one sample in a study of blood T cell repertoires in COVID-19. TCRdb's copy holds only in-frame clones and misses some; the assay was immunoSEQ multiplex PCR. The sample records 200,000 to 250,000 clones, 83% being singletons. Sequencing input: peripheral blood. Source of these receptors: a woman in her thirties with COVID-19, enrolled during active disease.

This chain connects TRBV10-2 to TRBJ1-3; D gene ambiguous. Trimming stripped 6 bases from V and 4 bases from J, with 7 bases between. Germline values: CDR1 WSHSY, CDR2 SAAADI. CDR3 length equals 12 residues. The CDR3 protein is CASRPQGNTIYF. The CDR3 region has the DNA TGCGCCAGCAGGCCTCAGGGAAACACCATATATTTT.

The DNA of the CDR3 is TGCAGCGTTTTAGAGACGCCGAGGGAGACCCAGTACTTC. Amino acids: CSVLETPRETQYF. V gene TRBV29-1 combines with J gene TRBJ2-5; the D is unclear. Trimming stripped 5 bases from V and 5 bases from J, with 15 bases between. The CDR3 runs 13 residues. Germline CDR1 reads SQVTM; CDR2 reads ANQGSEA. The entire variable domain, with the rest obtained from reference TRBV29-1 and TRBJ2-5, is as follows: SAVISQKPSRDICQRGTSLTIQCQVDSQVTMMFWYRQQPGQSLTLIATANQGSEATYESGFVIDKFPISRPNLTFSTLTVSNMSPEDSSIYLCSVLETPRETQYFGPGTRLLVL.

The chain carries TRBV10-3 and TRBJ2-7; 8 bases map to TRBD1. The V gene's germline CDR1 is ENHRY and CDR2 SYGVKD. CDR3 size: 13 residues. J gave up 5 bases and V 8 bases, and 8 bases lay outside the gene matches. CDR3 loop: CAIEEDRANEQYF. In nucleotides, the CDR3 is TGTGCCATCGAAGAGGACAGGGCCAACGAGCAGTACTTC.

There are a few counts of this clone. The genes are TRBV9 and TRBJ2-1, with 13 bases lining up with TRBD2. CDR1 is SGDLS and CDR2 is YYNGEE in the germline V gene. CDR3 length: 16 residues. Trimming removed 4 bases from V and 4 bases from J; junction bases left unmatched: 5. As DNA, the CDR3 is TGTGCCAGCAGCCTGGGACTAGCGGGAAGTTACAATGAGCAGTTCTTC. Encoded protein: CASSLGLAGSYNEQFF.

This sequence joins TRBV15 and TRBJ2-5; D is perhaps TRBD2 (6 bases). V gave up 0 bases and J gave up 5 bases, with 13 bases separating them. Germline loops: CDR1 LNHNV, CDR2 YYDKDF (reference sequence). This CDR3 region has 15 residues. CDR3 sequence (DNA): TGTGCCACCAGCAGAGATTCTAGCGACGGGGAGACCCAGTACTTC. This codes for CATSRDSSDGETQYF.

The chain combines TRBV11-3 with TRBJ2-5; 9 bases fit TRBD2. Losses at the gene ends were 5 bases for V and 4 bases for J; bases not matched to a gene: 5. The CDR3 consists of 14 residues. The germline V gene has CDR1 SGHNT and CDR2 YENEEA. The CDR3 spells CASSTLAGSETQYF. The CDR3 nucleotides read TGTGCCAGCAGCACACTAGCGGGTTCAGAGACCCAGTACTTC.

In nucleotides, the CDR3 is TGCAGTGCCTTAGAGTACGAGCAGTACTTC. Translating it yields CSALEYEQYF. This chain joins TRBV20-1 and TRBJ2-7; unclear D gene. The V gene's germline CDR1 is DFQATT and CDR2 SNEGSKA (reference sequence). With 6 bases removed from V and 4 bases from J, the gap between germline ends came to 7 bases. CDR3 length: 10 amino acids.

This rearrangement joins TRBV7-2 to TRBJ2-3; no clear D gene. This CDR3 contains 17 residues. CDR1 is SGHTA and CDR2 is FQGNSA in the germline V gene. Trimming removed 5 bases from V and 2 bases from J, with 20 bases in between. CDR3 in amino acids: CASSPRPETPSTDTQYF. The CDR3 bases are TGTGCCAGCAGCCCCCGTCCTGAAACACCTTCCACAGATACGCAGTATTTT.

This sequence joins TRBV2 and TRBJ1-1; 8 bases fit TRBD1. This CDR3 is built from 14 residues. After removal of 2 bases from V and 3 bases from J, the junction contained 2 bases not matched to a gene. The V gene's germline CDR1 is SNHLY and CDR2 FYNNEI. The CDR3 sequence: CASSETDRDTEAFF. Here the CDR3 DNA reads TGTGCCAGCAGTGAAACGGACAGGGACACTGAAGCTTTCTTT. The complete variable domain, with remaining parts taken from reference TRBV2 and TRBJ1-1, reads EPEVTQTPSHQVTQMGQEVILRCVPISNHLYFYWYRQILGQKVEFLVSFYNNEISEKSEIFDDQFSVERPDGSNFTLKIRSTKLEDSAMYFCASSETDRDTEAFFGQGTRLTVV.

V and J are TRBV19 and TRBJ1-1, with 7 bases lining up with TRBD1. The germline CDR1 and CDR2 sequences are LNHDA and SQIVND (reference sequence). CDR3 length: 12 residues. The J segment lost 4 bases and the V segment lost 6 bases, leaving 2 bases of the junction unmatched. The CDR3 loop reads CASSPGGTEAFF. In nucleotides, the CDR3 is TGTGCCAGTAGCCCAGGGGGCACTGAAGCTTTCTTT.